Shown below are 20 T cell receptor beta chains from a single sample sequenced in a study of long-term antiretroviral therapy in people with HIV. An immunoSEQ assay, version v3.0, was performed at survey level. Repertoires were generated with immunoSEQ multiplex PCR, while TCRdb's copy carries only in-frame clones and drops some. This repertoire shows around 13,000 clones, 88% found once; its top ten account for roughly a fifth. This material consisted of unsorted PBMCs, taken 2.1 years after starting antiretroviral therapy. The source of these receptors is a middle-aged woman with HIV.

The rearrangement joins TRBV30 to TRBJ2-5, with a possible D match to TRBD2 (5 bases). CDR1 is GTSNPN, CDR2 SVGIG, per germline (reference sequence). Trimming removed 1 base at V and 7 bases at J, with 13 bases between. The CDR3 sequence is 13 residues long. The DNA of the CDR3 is TGTGCCTGGAGTGGTCTAGCCGTGGGGACCCAGTACTTC. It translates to CAWSGLAVGTQYF.

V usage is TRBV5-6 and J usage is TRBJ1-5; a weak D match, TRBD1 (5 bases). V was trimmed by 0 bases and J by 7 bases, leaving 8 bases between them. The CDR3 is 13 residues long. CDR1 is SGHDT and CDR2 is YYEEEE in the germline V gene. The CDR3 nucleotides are TGTGCCAGCAGCTTGGGGGGGGAACAGCCCCAGCATTTT. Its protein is CASSLGGEQPQHF.

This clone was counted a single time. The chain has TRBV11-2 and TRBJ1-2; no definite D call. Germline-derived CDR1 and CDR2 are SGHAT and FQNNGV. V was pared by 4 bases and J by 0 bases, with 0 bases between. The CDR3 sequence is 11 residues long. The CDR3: CASSSNYGYTF. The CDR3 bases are TGTGCCAGCAGCTCTAACTATGGCTACACCTTC.

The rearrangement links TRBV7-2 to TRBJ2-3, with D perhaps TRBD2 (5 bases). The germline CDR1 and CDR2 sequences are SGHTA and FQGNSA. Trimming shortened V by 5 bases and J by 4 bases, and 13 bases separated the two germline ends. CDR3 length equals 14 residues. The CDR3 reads CASSPRAGADTQYF. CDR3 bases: TGTGCCAGCAGCCCCCGGGCCGGGGCAGATACGCAGTATTTT.

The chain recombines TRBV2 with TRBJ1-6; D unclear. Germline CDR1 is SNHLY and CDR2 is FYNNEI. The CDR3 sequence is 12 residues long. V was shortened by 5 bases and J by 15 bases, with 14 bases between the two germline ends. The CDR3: CASSPVHIDLHF. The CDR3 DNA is TGTGCCAGCAGTCCGGTCCATATAGACCTCCACTTT.

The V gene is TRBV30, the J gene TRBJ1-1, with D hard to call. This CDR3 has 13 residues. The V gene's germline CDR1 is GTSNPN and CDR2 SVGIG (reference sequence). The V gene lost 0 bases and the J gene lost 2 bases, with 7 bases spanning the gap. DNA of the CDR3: TGTGCCTGGAGTGTACGGGTAAACACTGAAGCTTTCTTT. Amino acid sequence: CAWSVRVNTEAFF.

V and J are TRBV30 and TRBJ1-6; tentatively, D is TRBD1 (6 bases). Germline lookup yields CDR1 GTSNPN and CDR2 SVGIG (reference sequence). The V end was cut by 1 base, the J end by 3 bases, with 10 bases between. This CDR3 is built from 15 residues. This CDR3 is CAWSAGGLYNSPLHF. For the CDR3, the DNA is TGTGCCTGGAGTGCGGGGGGGCTCTATAATTCACCCCTCCACTTT.

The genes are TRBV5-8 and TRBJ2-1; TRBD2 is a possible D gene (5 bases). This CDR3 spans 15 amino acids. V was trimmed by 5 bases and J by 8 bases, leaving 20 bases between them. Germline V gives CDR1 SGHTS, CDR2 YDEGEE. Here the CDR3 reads CASSHPTRLAHEQFF. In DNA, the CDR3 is TGTGCCAGCAGTCATCCAACCCGGCTAGCCCATGAGCAGTTCTTC.

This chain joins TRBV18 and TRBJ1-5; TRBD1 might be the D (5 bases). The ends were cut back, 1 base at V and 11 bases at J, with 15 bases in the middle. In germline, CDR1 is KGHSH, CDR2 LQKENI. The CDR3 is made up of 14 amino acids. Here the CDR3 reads CASSPQDSSESQHF. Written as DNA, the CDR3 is TGTGCCAGCTCACCACAAGACAGTAGTGAGTCCCAGCATTTT.

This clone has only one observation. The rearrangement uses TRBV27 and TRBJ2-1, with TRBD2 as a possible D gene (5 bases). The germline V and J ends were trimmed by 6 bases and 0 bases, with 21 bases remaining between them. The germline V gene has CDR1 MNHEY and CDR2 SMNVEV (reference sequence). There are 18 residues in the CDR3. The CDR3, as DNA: TGTGCCAGCAGCCCCTCGCCCAGCGGCCCGAGCTCCTACAATGAGCAGTTCTTC. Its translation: CASSPSPSGPSSYNEQFF.

The CDR3 loop reads CASSRGTSGSYEQYF. The CDR3 bases are TGTGCCAGCAGCCGAGGGACTAGCGGCTCCTACGAGCAGTACTTC. This chain uses TRBV7-9 with TRBJ2-7; 11 nucleotides match TRBD2. The CDR3 length is 15 residues. J was trimmed by 0 bases and V by 5 bases; bases with no gene match: 3. Germline V gene data show CDR1 as SEHNR and CDR2 as FQNEAQ (reference sequence).

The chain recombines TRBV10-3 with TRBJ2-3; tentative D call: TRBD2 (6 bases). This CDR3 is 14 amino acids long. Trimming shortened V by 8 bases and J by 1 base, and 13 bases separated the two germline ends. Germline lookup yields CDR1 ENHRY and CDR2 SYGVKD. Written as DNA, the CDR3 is TGTGCCATCGGGGCGGGGTCCCGCACAGATACGCAGTATTTT. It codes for CAIGAGSRTDTQYF.

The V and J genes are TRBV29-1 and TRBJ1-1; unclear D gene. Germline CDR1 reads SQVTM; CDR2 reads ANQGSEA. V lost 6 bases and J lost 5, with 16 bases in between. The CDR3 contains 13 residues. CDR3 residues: CSVAPIAWTEAFF. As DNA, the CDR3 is TGCAGCGTGGCCCCGATTGCGTGGACTGAAGCTTTCTTT.

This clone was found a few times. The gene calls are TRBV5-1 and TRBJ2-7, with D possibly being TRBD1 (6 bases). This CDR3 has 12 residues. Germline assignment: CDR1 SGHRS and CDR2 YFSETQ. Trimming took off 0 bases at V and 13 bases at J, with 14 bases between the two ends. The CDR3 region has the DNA TGCGCCAGCAGCTTGGAGGGGGTTCGAGGATACTTC. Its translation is CASSLEGVRGYF.

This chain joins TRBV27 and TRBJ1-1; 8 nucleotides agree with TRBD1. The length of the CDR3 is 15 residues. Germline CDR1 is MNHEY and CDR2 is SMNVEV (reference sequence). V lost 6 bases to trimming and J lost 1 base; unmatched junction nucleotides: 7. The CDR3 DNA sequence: TGTGCCAGCAGACTTGACAGGGGCGGGAACACTGAAGCTTTCTTT. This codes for CASRLDRGGNTEAFF.

The CDR3 here is CASSPRADTIYF. The CDR3 DNA reads TGTGCCAGCAGCCCCCGGGCTGACACCATATATTTT. The chain employs TRBV5-8 and TRBJ1-3; D is undetermined. V gave up 4 bases and J gave up 8 bases, with 10 bases separating them. The CDR3 is 12 amino acids. Germline CDR1 is SGHTS and CDR2 is YDEGEE.

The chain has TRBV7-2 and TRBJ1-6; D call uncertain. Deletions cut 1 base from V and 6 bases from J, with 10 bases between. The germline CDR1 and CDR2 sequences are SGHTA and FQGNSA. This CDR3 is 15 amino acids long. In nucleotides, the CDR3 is TGTGCCAGCAGCTTAGGGAATGGAGGTAATTCACCCCTCCACTTT. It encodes CASSLGNGGNSPLHF.

The CDR3 protein is CASSYGRNSYEQYF. The DNA for the CDR3 is TGTGCCAGCAGTTACGGCAGAAACTCCTACGAGCAGTACTTC. This chain joins TRBV6-5 and TRBJ2-7; the D is unclear. Germline loops: CDR1 MNHEY, CDR2 SVGAGI. The CDR3 runs 14 residues. The V end was cut by 2 bases, the J end by 0 bases, with 8 bases between.

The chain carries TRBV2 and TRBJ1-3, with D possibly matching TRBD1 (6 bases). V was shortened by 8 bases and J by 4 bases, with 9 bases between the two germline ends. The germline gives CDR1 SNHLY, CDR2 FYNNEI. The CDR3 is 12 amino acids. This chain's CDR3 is CASGGGGNTIYF. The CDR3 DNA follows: TGTGCCAGCGGCGGGGGCGGAAACACCATATATTTT.

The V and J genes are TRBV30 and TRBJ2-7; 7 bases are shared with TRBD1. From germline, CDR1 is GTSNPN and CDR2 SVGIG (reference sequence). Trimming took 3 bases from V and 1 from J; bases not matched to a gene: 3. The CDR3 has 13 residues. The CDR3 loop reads CAWRTGLSYEQYF. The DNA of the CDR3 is TGTGCCTGGAGGACAGGGCTATCCTACGAGCAGTACTTC.